This TCR beta chain appears in the sequencing data of a study of tumor-infiltrating lymphocytes in primary liver carcinoma. About the research overall: Tumors, staged T1-T3 N0M0, spanned about 4 to 11 cm.

Notes on this clonotype: The antigen is not known.

Whole-study findings and limits: Overlap in tumor-adjacent and tumor-blood pairs fell below that of tumor region pairs.

TCR beta cDNA was reverse-transcribed from roughly 520 ng of total RNA. The reaction used a constant-region primer and ProtoScript II reverse transcriptase. Libraries covering TCR beta were generated through three nested multiplex PCR rounds (using a slightly modified ARM-PCR). The first two PCR rounds used TRBV1-TRBV30 forward primers with a C-beta reverse primer, about 10 cycles each. TCRdb re-called the multiplex PCR reads through MiXCR, storing one row per CDR3 protein. The table lists around 330,000 distinct CDR3 sequences, less than 75% of them singletons, with approximately 9% in the top ten. Both blood RNA, taken from unsorted whole blood, and germline DNA were extracted. J lost 7 bases, V lost 7 bases, and 9 bases had no gene match. This CDR3 is 14 amino acids long. Germline V CDR1 and CDR2: SGHVS, FQNEAQ.

The receptor's source is a man between 35 and 55 years old with primary liver carcinoma and hepatitis B virus infection. Input material: peripheral blood. This rearrangement joins TRBV7-8 to TRBJ2-4, with TRBD1 identical over 8 bases. As DNA, the CDR3 is TGTGCCAGCAACCGGACAGGGAAAAGGAACATTCAGTACTTC. This translates into CASNRTGKRNIQYF.